The rows below give T cell receptor beta chains drawn from one sample of a study of T cell responses to AZD1222 COVID-19 vaccine. Data came from immunoSEQ multiplex PCR; TCRdb stores just in-frame clones and leaves some out. The sample holds some 140,000 clones; roughly nine tenths are singletons and the top ten take about 5%. The material sequenced was peripheral blood, taken on day 0 of MenACWY control vaccination. Source of these receptors: an adult in good health. Each CDR3 is given with its conserved first and last residue. The D gene is left open where the match is weak. Not all rows give a size; the values are once, few, many and, for expanded clones, a class.

clone_size	d_call	v_call	j_call	cdr3_nt	cdr3_aa
.	.	TRBV3-1/TRBV3-2	TRBJ1-1	TGTGCCAGCAGCCCCACGGATGGCACTGAAGCTTTCTTT	CASSPTDGTEAFF
.	.	TRBV27	TRBJ2-1	TGTGCCAGCAGTCTACGTACAGCGTACAATGAGCAGTTCTTC	CASSLRTAYNEQFF
.	.	TRBV27	TRBJ2-3	TGTGCCAGCAGTTTAGCGGGGGCCTCTCCAGATACGCAGTATTTT	CASSLAGASPDTQYF
.	TRBD1	TRBV27	TRBJ2-5	TGTGCCAGCAGTCTAAGGGACAGGGGGGGGACCCAGTACTTC	CASSLRDRGGTQYF
.	TRBD1	TRBV5-1	TRBJ1-4	TGCGCCAGCAGCGGGGACAGGGCTGGGGCTAATGAAAAACTGTTTTTT	CASSGDRAGANEKLFF
.	.	TRBV7-2	TRBJ2-3	TGTGCCAGCAGCTTCAAATTGGCAGATACGCAGTATTTT	CASSFKLADTQYF
.	.	TRBV10-3	TRBJ1-1	TGTGCCATCAGTGAGTCGACTAGGGAATTGGACACTGAAGCTTTCTTT	CAISESTRELDTEAFF
.	.	TRBV5-6	TRBJ2-7	TGTGCCAGCAGCCGGTTAGAGCTAAGAGGCTACGAGCAGTACTTC	CASSRLELRGYEQYF
.	TRBD1	TRBV27	TRBJ1-2	TGTGCCAGCAGTTTGAGGGACAGCTATGGCTACACCTTC	CASSLRDSYGYTF
.	.	TRBV7-2	TRBJ2-5	TGTGCCAGCAGCTTTAATGGGGACCAAGAGACCCAGTACTTC	CASSFNGDQETQYF
.	TRBD2	TRBV5-1	TRBJ2-1	TGCGCCAGCAGCCCCGGACTAGCGGGAGTAATCTACAATGAGCAGTTCTTC	CASSPGLAGVIYNEQFF
once	.	TRBV7-2	TRBJ2-1	TGTGCCAGCAGCTTAGAACCTCAGGGTGCTACTGGTTGGTTCTTC	CASSLEPQGATGWFF
.	.	TRBV5-4	TRBJ1-2	TGTGCCAGCAGCTTGCCAGGGGAATATGGCTACACCTTC	CASSLPGEYGYTF
.	.	TRBV15	TRBJ2-3	TGTGCCACCAGCAGACTTTACCGGGACCCCGTTTTT	CATSRLYRDPVF
.	.	TRBV5-6	TRBJ2-2	TGTGCCAGCAGCTTTTTAGGGGCCGGGGAGCTGTTTTTT	CASSFLGAGELFF
.	.	TRBV14	TRBJ1-4	TGTGCCAGCAGCATTTATCGGGGTGAAAAACTGTTTTTT	CASSIYRGEKLFF
.	.	TRBV11-3	TRBJ2-1	TGTGCCAGCAGCCCCGTGGGTTACTCCTACAATGAGCAGTTCTTC	CASSPVGYSYNEQFF
.	TRBD1	TRBV25-1	TRBJ1-3	TGTGCCAGCAGTCAGGGAGGGACAGCAGGGAACACCATATATTTT	CASSQGGTAGNTIYF
.	TRBD1	TRBV19	TRBJ1-2	TGTGCCAGTAGTTTTCCGGGACAGGGCTACTATGGCTACACCTTC	CASSFPGQGYYGYTF